The clone carrying this TCR beta chain appeared many times. What it binds is not known. The V end was cut by 0 bases, the J end by 5 bases, with 13 bases between. The length of the CDR3 is 15 residues. CDR1 and CDR2 from the germline V gene are MGHRA and YSYEKL. This entry belongs to a study of T-cell reconstitution after alpha-beta-depleted transplantation in children. Study-level findings and limits: Several hundred expanded graft clones reportedly were the source of alpha-beta T cells about two months after transplant. From newly produced T cells came most of the T-cell counts and diversity one year after transplant.

Molecular barcoding with unique molecular identifiers was used for the TCRbeta library. TCRdb reprocessed the PCR reads with MiXCR, giving one entry per CDR3 protein. The sample holds about 190,000 distinct CDR3 sequences, approximately 10% seen once. The source is a boy aged 2-15 years with acute myeloid leukemia, due to receive a stem cell transplant. Specimen: PBMCs, collected before TCRalphabeta/CD19-depleted stem cell transplant. The chain carries TRBV4-1 and TRBJ1-2, with D tentatively TRBD1 (5 bases). CDR3 region: CASSQETGRAYGYTF. The CDR3 DNA follows: TGCGCCAGCAGCCAAGAAACAGGCAGGGCGTATGGCTACACCTTC.